A selection of T cell receptor beta chains follows, all from one sample in a study of T cells after yellow fever vaccination. MiXCR, run by TCRdb on the 5' RACE reads, gives a single entry per CDR3 protein. The table includes a few hundred thousand distinct CDR3 sequences, about 3% detected once. Sequencing was performed on CD4+ T cells sorted from PBMCs, taken 10 days after the yellow fever booster vaccination. These receptors all stem from a man in his late teens or twenties who received the YFV17D yellow fever vaccine. Both conserved end residues are part of each CDR3. D genes are given only for firm matches. Size is stated for part of the rows, as once, few or many counts, or as a class when the clone is expanded.

TRBV3-1	many	.	TRBJ2-2	CASSQGGADTGELFF	TGTGCCAGCAGCCAAGGCGGGGCGGACACCGGGGAGCTGTTTTTT
TRBV21-1	few	.	TRBJ2-1	CASSKAPASYNEQFF	TGTGCCAGCAGCAAAGCGCCAGCAAGCTACAATGAGCAGTTCTTC
TRBV7-8	few	.	TRBJ2-6	CASSFGRTAGANVLTF	TGTGCCAGCAGCTTCGGTCGGACAGCTGGGGCCAACGTCCTGACTTTC
TRBV5-1	few	.	TRBJ2-7	CASSLAGLSEQYF	TGCGCCAGCAGCTTGGCAGGCCTCTCCGAGCAGTACTTC
TRBV4-2	many	TRBD2	TRBJ2-5	CASSQGLAGDQETQYF	TGTGCCAGCAGCCAAGGCCTAGCGGGGGACCAAGAGACCCAGTACTTC
TRBV5-4	many	.	TRBJ2-5	CASSRLGQETQYF	TGTGCCAGCAGCCGACTAGGGCAAGAGACCCAGTACTTC
TRBV12-5	many	.	TRBJ1-4	CASGDSVATNEKLFF	TGTGCTAGTGGTGACAGCGTTGCAACTAATGAAAAACTGTTTTTT
TRBV5-1	many	TRBD2	TRBJ2-3	CASSLGRTSGDTQYF	TGCGCCAGCAGCTTGGGAAGAACTAGCGGGGATACGCAGTATTTT
TRBV12-3/TRBV12-4	few	TRBD1	TRBJ2-2	CASSLRGRDVGELFF	TGTGCCAGCAGTTTGAGGGGGCGCGATGTCGGGGAGCTGTTTTTT
TRBV12-3/TRBV12-4	many	.	TRBJ2-3	CASSLSLFTQYF	TGTGCCAGCAGTTTGTCCCTGTTTACGCAGTATTTT
TRBV5-1	many	.	TRBJ1-1	CASRTMHTNTEAFF	TGCGCCAGCAGAACCATGCACACGAACACTGAAGCTTTCTTT
TRBV29-1	.	.	TRBJ2-2	CSIDFMNTGELFF	TGCAGCATTGATTTCATGAACACCGGTGAGCTGTTTTTT
TRBV5-6	.	TRBD1	TRBJ1-2	CASSLGTGHGYTF	TGTGCCAGCAGCTTGGGGACAGGGCATGGCTACACCTTC
TRBV14	few	TRBD1	TRBJ2-1	CASSQSRGQVEQFF	TGTGCCAGCAGCCAAAGCAGGGGGCAGGTTGAGCAGTTCTTC
TRBV7-9	many	.	TRBJ2-5	CASSLVGPETQYF	TGTGCCAGCAGCTTAGTGGGCCCGGAGACCCAGTACTTC
TRBV12-3/TRBV12-4	.	.	TRBJ2-1	CASSPRDFRYNEQFF	TGTGCCAGCAGCCCCCGGGACTTTCGGTACAATGAGCAGTTCTTC
TRBV4-3	few	TRBD1	TRBJ1-5	CASSARQGGQPQHF	TGCGCCAGCAGTGCCCGACAGGGAGGTCAGCCCCAGCATTTT
TRBV20-1	many	TRBD1	TRBJ2-2	CSASTGAGGELFF	TGCAGTGCCTCGACAGGGGCCGGCGGGGAGCTGTTTTTT
TRBV12-5	few	TRBD2	TRBJ2-3	CASGLVTGTSGEDTQYF	TGTGCTAGTGGTTTGGTTACCGGGACTAGCGGGGAAGATACGCAGTATTTT
TRBV10-3	many	.	TRBJ1-2	CAISEEGIRGYTF	TGTGCCATCAGTGAGGAGGGAATTCGGGGCTACACCTTC
TRBV6-2/TRBV6-3	few	.	TRBJ2-3	CASSWGLDTQYF	TGTGCCAGCAGTTGGGGGTTAGATACGCAGTATTTT
TRBV5-1	.	.	TRBJ1-4	CASSLWSSTNEKLFF	TGCGCCAGCAGCTTGTGGAGTTCAACTAATGAAAAACTGTTTTTT
TRBV11-2	many	TRBD1	TRBJ1-6	CASSPLDRDNSPLHF	TGTGCCAGCAGCCCACTCGACAGGGATAATTCACCCCTCCACTTT
TRBV3-1	.	.	TRBJ1-3	CASSFPGTFGNTIYF	TGTGCCAGCAGCTTTCCCGGGACTTTTGGAAACACCATATATTTT
TRBV5-1	many	TRBD2	TRBJ2-3	CASSLAASGGNTDTQYF	TGCGCCAGCAGCTTGGCGGCTAGCGGGGGGAACACAGATACGCAGTATTTT
TRBV5-1	many	TRBD1	TRBJ2-2	CASSFQGASGELFF	TGCGCCAGCAGCTTCCAGGGGGCCTCCGGGGAGCTGTTTTTT
TRBV20-1	many	TRBD1	TRBJ2-1	CSASPGTGGINEQFF	TGCAGTGCTAGTCCCGGGACAGGGGGCATCAATGAGCAGTTCTTC
TRBV18	.	.	TRBJ1-2	CASSPPSGSLYGYTF	TGTGCCAGCTCACCACCATCAGGGAGTCTCTATGGCTACACCTTC
TRBV6-6	many	TRBD1	TRBJ2-2	CASSDRGWRRPSGELFF	TGTGCCAGCAGCGACAGGGGATGGAGAAGGCCGTCCGGGGAGCTGTTTTTT
TRBV7-2	many	.	TRBJ2-5	CASSLVVGLGQETQYF	TGTGCCAGCAGCTTAGTAGTTGGCCTCGGGCAAGAGACCCAGTACTTC
TRBV4-2	many	TRBD2	TRBJ2-1	CASSQETSGNEQFF	TGTGCCAGCAGCCAGGAGACTAGCGGCAATGAGCAGTTCTTC
TRBV5-4	many	.	TRBJ2-5	CASRDPREETQYF	TGTGCCAGCAGGGACCCGAGGGAAGAGACCCAGTACTTC
TRBV15	many	.	TRBJ2-3	CATSREIWTEHTDTQYF	TGTGCCACCAGCAGAGAAATCTGGACAGAACACACAGATACGCAGTATTTT
TRBV5-1	many	TRBD2	TRBJ2-1	CASSSGTSGGDEQFF	TGCGCCAGCAGCTCCGGGACTAGCGGGGGGGATGAGCAGTTCTTC
TRBV20-1	few	.	TRBJ2-1	CSARTGLDEFF	TGCAGTGCTAGAACCGGACTCGACGAGTTCTTC
TRBV5-6	many	TRBD1	TRBJ2-3	CASSRTGGDGTDTQYF	TGTGCCAGCAGCAGGACAGGGGGTGACGGCACAGATACGCAGTATTTT
TRBV6-2/TRBV6-3	many	.	TRBJ2-2	CASSQRRSGAVAGELFF	TGTGCCAGCAGTCAAAGGAGGTCAGGGGCAGTCGCCGGGGAGCTGTTTTTT
TRBV6-5	few	.	TRBJ2-5	CATLRDSTATQYF	TGTGCCACCCTGAGGGACTCCACGGCGACCCAGTACTTC
TRBV30	many	.	TRBJ1-2	CAWSRQGLVGGYTF	TGTGCCTGGAGTCGGCAGGGCTTGGTTGGTGGCTACACCTTC
TRBV6-6	.	.	TRBJ1-2	CASRSGVLNYGYTF	TGTGCCAGCAGGTCAGGGGTCCTGAACTATGGCTACACCTTC
TRBV5-5	.	TRBD1	TRBJ2-1	CASSRTGITYNEQFF	TGTGCCAGCAGCCGGACAGGAATTACCTACAATGAGCAGTTCTTC
TRBV29-1	few	.	TRBJ1-2	CSVDRSTGGYTF	TGCAGCGTTGACAGGTCTACGGGGGGCTACACCTTC
TRBV7-2	many	TRBD1	TRBJ2-5	CASSVIQGAETQYF	TGTGCCAGCAGCGTAATACAGGGGGCTGAGACCCAGTACTTC
TRBV7-2	.	.	TRBJ1-4	CATRAGNEKLFF	TGTGCCACCAGAGCAGGGAATGAAAAACTGTTTTTT
TRBV4-3	.	.	TRBJ2-5	CASSQAITGEGETQYF	TGCGCCAGCAGCCAAGCCATCACAGGGGAGGGAGAGACCCAGTACTTC
TRBV5-1	few	TRBD1	TRBJ1-2	CASSLAGTENYGYTF	TGCGCCAGCAGCTTGGCCGGGACAGAGAACTATGGCTACACCTTC
TRBV7-6	.	.	TRBJ2-3	CASSRKTGDTDTQYF	TGTGCCAGCAGCCGAAAGACGGGAGACACAGATACGCAGTATTTT
TRBV5-8	.	.	TRBJ1-6	CASSLGANSPLHF	TGTGCCAGCAGCTTGGGGGCGAATTCACCCCTCCACTTT
TRBV12-3/TRBV12-4	.	.	TRBJ1-2	CASSVGQTF	TGTGCCAGCAGCGTAGGCCAAACCTTC